This T cell receptor beta chain was identified during a study of cytomegalovirus exposure and HLA in healthy donors. About the research overall: Previous work identified 117 million unique TCR beta sequences from around 200 million T cells.

CDR1 is LNHDA and CDR2 is SQIVND in the germline V gene (reference sequence). The CDR3 loop spans 14 amino acids. Deletions cut 8 bases from V and 0 bases from J, with 8 bases between. Whole-study results and caveats: The presence/absence work took it that sequencing depth was about the same across donors. Among the CMV-associated chains, three were confirmed in vitro as specific for CMV antigens. TCR beta chains numbering roughly 150 were designated cytomegalovirus-associated.

The PCR made use of 60 Vbeta and 13 Jbeta primers. Method: immunoSEQ multiplex PCR; TCRdb's copy keeps in-frame clones and lacks some. The profile shows roughly 100,000 clones, 60% to 80% of them singletons. About this clone: Its specificity is not known.

Specimen: PBMCs. The chain has TRBV19 and TRBJ1-6, with D uncertain. The TCR was taken from a man aged 35-49 years in good health and CMV-seronegative. This chain's CDR3 is CASSFSSYNSPLHF. CDR3 DNA sequence: TGTGCCAGTTCCTTTAGCTCCTATAATTCACCCCTCCACTTT. Drawing the rest from reference TRBV19 and TRBJ1-6, the complete variable domain is DGGITQSPKYLFRKEGQNVTLSCEQNLNHDAMYWYRQDPGQGLRLIYYSQIVNDFQKGDIAEGYSVSREKKESFPLTVTSAQKNPTAFYLCASSFSSYNSPLHFGNGTRLTVT.